The 28 T cell receptor beta chains below were found in one sample sequenced in a study of technical replicates of blood from a handful of donors. The table came from immunoSEQ multiplex PCR; TCRdb's copy has only in-frame clones and leaves some out. The profile shows 74,000 or so clones, roughly 97% of them singletons. Sequencing was done on a sample of T cells isolated from PBMCs. The receptors shown here come from a human donor in good health.

The chain carries TRBV19 and TRBJ2-7; possible D gene TRBD2, 5 bases. Germline V CDR1 and CDR2: LNHDA, SQIVND (reference sequence). This CDR3 is 16 amino acids long. V lost 3 bases and J 2 bases, leaving 17 bases between the germline ends. In DNA form, the CDR3 reads TGTGCCAGTAGTATCAGAGGGTTCTCGCAGGCCTACGAGCAGTACTTC. This encodes CASSIRGFSQAYEQYF.

V gene TRBV7-9 combines with J gene TRBJ1-1; unclear D gene. CDR1 is SEHNR, CDR2 FQNEAQ, per germline (reference sequence). This CDR3 has 13 amino acids. With 10 bases removed from V and 0 bases from J, the gap between germline ends came to 12 bases. The CDR3 DNA reads as TGTGCCACCGTAAGAGATCTGAACACTGAAGCTTTCTTT. Protein: CATVRDLNTEAFF. Combining the CDR3 with reference TRBV7-9 and TRBJ1-1 gives the whole variable domain DTGVSQNPRHKITKRGQNVTFRCDPISEHNRLYWYRQTLGQGPEFLTYFQNEAQLEKSRLLSDRFSAERPKGSFSTLEIQRTEQGDSAMYLCATVRDLNTEAFFGQGTRLTVV.

This chain uses TRBV6-1 with TRBJ2-7, with 7 bases fitting TRBD2. The CDR3 sequence is 15 residues long. From germline, CDR1 is MNHNS and CDR2 SASEGT. V lost 1 base and J lost 0; bases outside the gene matches: 3. The CDR3 nucleotides are TGTGCCAGCAGTGAAGGCGGCGGGAGCTCCTACGAGCAGTACTTC. It encodes CASSEGGGSSYEQYF.

This clone has only one observation. The chain is built from TRBV19 and TRBJ1-1; 7 bases line up with TRBD1. The CDR3 is 15 amino acids. V was pared by 2 bases and J by 1 base, with 4 bases of the junction left unmatched. Per germline, CDR1 LNHDA and CDR2 SQIVND (reference sequence). DNA of the CDR3: TGTGCCAGTAGTATATTTGCAGGGGGGAACACTGAAGCTTTCTTT. Residues: CASSIFAGGNTEAFF.

V gene TRBV5-1 combines with J gene TRBJ1-4; TRBD1 agrees at 8 bases. The germline V gene encodes CDR1 SGHRS and CDR2 YFSETQ. The CDR3 has 14 residues. J lost 5 bases, V lost 0 bases, and 0 bases had no gene match. In nucleotides, the CDR3 is TGCGCCAGCAGCTTGGACAGGGGGAATGAAAAACTGTTTTTT. Translating it yields CASSLDRGNEKLFF.

The chain employs TRBV19 and TRBJ2-7; 8 nucleotides line up with TRBD1. Germline CDR1 LNHDA, CDR2 SQIVND (reference sequence). J gave up 5 bases and V 6 bases, and 6 bases lay outside the gene matches. The CDR3 spans 13 residues. The CDR3 here is CASRRTGMDEQYF. CDR3 coding DNA: TGTGCCAGTAGGAGGACAGGGATGGACGAGCAGTACTTC.

The gene calls are TRBV19 and TRBJ1-1; no clear D gene. V lost 3 bases to trimming and J lost 4 bases, with 12 bases between them. The CDR3 sequence is 14 residues long. The germline V gene has CDR1 LNHDA and CDR2 SQIVND (reference sequence). This chain's CDR3 is CASSMIDWSTEAFF. As DNA, the CDR3 is TGTGCCAGTAGTATGATTGACTGGAGCACTGAAGCTTTCTTT.

The chain combines TRBV9 with TRBJ2-7, with 8 positions matching TRBD2. The CDR3 is 14 residues long. Germline CDR1 SGDLS, CDR2 YYNGEE. With V trimmed by 3 bases and J by 3 bases, 5 bases remained unmatched. DNA for the CDR3: TGTGCCAGCAGCGCGACTAGCGCATACTACGAGCAGTACTTC. Protein sequence: CASSATSAYYEQYF. Drawing the rest from reference TRBV9 and TRBJ2-7, the complete variable domain is DSGVTQTPKHLITATGQRVTLRCSPRSGDLSVYWYQQSLDQGLQFLIQYYNGEERAKGNILERFSAQQFPDLHSELNLSSLELGDSALYFCASSATSAYYEQYFGPGTRLTVT.

The CDR3 reads CASSSDLSPRDEQYF. CDR3 sequence (DNA): TGTGCCAGCAGCTCAGACCTTTCCCCGCGGGACGAGCAGTACTTC. The V call is TRBV7-9, the J call TRBJ2-7, with D possibly TRBD2 on 5 matching bases. CDR1 and CDR2 (germline): SEHNR, FQNEAQ (reference sequence). Trimming cost V 4 bases and J 5 bases, with 18 bases left between them. This CDR3 spans 15 amino acids.

The chain carries TRBV6-5 and TRBJ2-4; D is perhaps TRBD1 (6 bases). Germline V lookup: CDR1 MNHEY, CDR2 SVGAGI. V lost 5 bases and J lost 16, with 21 bases in between. The CDR3 totals 13 residues. DNA of the CDR3: TGTGCCAGCAGTGGCTACGAAGGGAGACAGGCCTACTTC. Translated, it gives CASSGYEGRQAYF.

The chain has TRBV6-1 and TRBJ2-5; TRBD1 matches at 8 bases. CDR3 size: 13 residues. From germline, CDR1 is MNHNS and CDR2 SASEGT. V shed 8 bases, J shed 2 bases, and the junction held 4 bases outside the gene matches. CDR3 nucleotide sequence: TGTGCCAGCCTCAGGGGGCTTCAAGAGACCCAGTACTTC. It translates to CASLRGLQETQYF.

In this sample, this clone turned up a few times. V and J are TRBV13 and TRBJ2-7, with D perhaps matching TRBD1 (5 bases). The CDR3 is 13 residues long. Looked up from germline, CDR1 is PRHDT and CDR2 is FYEKMQ (reference sequence). V lost 1 base to trimming and J lost 6 bases, with 10 bases between them. The DNA for the CDR3 is TGTGCCAGCAGCTTAGTCAGGGATCTCGAGCAGTACTTC. This codes for CASSLVRDLEQYF.

The V and J genes are TRBV20-1 and TRBJ1-1; D is unclear. V was trimmed by 3 bases and J by 5 bases, leaving 7 bases between them. This CDR3 region has 11 residues. Germline CDR1 DFQATT, CDR2 SNEGSKA (reference sequence). The CDR3, as DNA: TGCAGTGCTAGGACACAGACTGAAGCTTTCTTT. Translation gives CSARTQTEAFF.

V is TRBV7-2 and J is TRBJ1-2; D is possibly TRBD1 (5 bases). The CDR3 consists of 14 residues. Trimming took 1 base from V and 0 from J, leaving 6 bases between them. Germline V CDR1 and CDR2: SGHTA, FQGNSA. The CDR3 loop reads CASSLGRANYGYTF. The CDR3 DNA reads as TGTGCCAGCAGCTTAGGCAGGGCTAACTATGGCTACACCTTC.

V and J are TRBV28 and TRBJ2-3; D is unresolved. The CDR3 covers 12 residues. V was cut by 10 bases and J by 1 base, with 9 bases left in between. Per germline, CDR1 MDHEN and CDR2 SYDVKM. The DNA of the CDR3 is TGTGCCAATAAGAACTGCACAGATACGCAGTATTTT. Translated, it gives CANKNCTDTQYF.

The J gene is TRBJ1-5, the V gene TRBV28; D unclear. The V end was cut by 2 bases, the J end by 1 base, with 6 bases between. The germline gives CDR1 MDHEN, CDR2 SYDVKM. The CDR3 is made up of 14 amino acids. The CDR3 coding sequence is TGTGCCAGCAGTTTAGTACAGAGCAATCAGCCCCAGCATTTT. The encoded protein is CASSLVQSNQPQHF.

The genes are TRBV5-1 and TRBJ2-1; unclear D gene. Trimming left V 2 bases short and J 4 bases short, with 16 bases between. Per the germline V gene, CDR1 is SGHRS and CDR2 is YFSETQ. This CDR3 spans 16 amino acids. The CDR3 nucleotides are TGCGCCAGCAGCTTTGAGCCAGGATACCCTTACAATGAGCAGTTCTTC. This gives the protein CASSFEPGYPYNEQFF.

The chain has TRBV28 and TRBJ2-3, with TRBD2 identical over 7 bases. CDR3 length equals 14 residues. The junction had 8 bases not matched to a gene; V was cut back by 4 bases and J by 7 bases. CDR1 MDHEN and CDR2 SYDVKM come from the germline V gene. CDR3 nucleotides: TGTGCCAGCAGTTCCGGGACTACGAAAAATACGCAGTATTTT. Its protein product is CASSSGTTKNTQYF.

The rearrangement uses TRBV9 and TRBJ1-5, with D perhaps TRBD1 (6 bases). The germline CDR1 and CDR2 sequences are SGDLS and YYNGEE. V was shortened by 4 bases and J by 7 bases, with 15 bases between the two germline ends. CDR3 length: 14 residues. CDR3 loop: CASSSLGGAQPQHF. The CDR3 region has the DNA TGTGCCAGCAGCTCCCTAGGGGGGGCGCAGCCCCAGCATTTT.

This chain's CDR3 is CASSPPYREGGTEAFF. In DNA, the CDR3 is TGTGCCAGCTCACCACCGTACAGGGAAGGGGGCACTGAAGCTTTCTTT. The V call is TRBV18, the J call TRBJ1-1; a weak D match, TRBD1 (6 bases). V lost 0 bases and J lost 4, with 15 bases in between. This CDR3 comprises 16 residues. Germline V gene data show CDR1 as KGHSH and CDR2 as LQKENI.

The rearrangement joins TRBV11-3 to TRBJ2-1; 8 nucleotides agree with TRBD2. V gave up 1 base and J gave up 7 bases; unmatched junction bases: 6. Germline CDR1 and CDR2: SGHNT and YENEEA. CDR3 length: 15 amino acids. The CDR3 DNA reads TGTGCCAGCAGCTTAGGGACTAGCAGTAGGAATGAGCAGTTCTTC. The encoded protein is CASSLGTSSRNEQFF.

This clone was observed once. The chain recombines TRBV7-2 with TRBJ2-2; 8 bases line up with TRBD1. The V segment lost 3 bases and the J segment 5 bases; nucleotides outside the gene matches: 5. Germline CDR1 is SGHTA and CDR2 is FQGNSA. This CDR3 has 15 residues. The CDR3 coding sequence is TGTGCCAGCAGCTTGGACAGGGTAATGACCGGGGAGCTGTTTTTT. Its translation: CASSLDRVMTGELFF.

The chain employs TRBV28 and TRBJ2-5, with 10 bases aligning to TRBD2. Looked up from germline, CDR1 is MDHEN and CDR2 is SYDVKM. The J segment lost 2 bases and the V segment lost 7 bases, leaving 10 bases of the junction unmatched. This CDR3 has 16 residues. CDR3 residues: CASNLGPAGGQETQYF. The CDR3 region has the DNA TGTGCCAGCAACCTCGGGCCAGCGGGAGGGCAAGAGACCCAGTACTTC.

As concerns this clone: Within the sample, other DNA sequences also encode this same CDR3. The chain employs TRBV5-1 and TRBJ1-2, with TRBD1 matching over 7 bases. The CDR3 totals 13 residues. Germline CDR1 and CDR2: SGHRS and YFSETQ. J was trimmed by 6 bases and V by 2 bases; bases with no gene match: 4. In nucleotides, the CDR3 is TGCGCCAGCAGCTTCCAGGGGGAGGATGGCTACACCTTC. Its protein product is CASSFQGEDGYTF.

The rearrangement joins TRBV7-9 to TRBJ2-1, with 9 bases that match TRBD2. J was trimmed by 8 bases and V by 0 bases; bases with no gene match: 2. This CDR3 is built from 14 residues. CDR1 and CDR2 (germline): SEHNR, FQNEAQ (reference sequence). The CDR3 nucleotides read TGTGCCAGCAGCTTAGCGGGACTAGCATATGAGCAGTTCTTC. This gives the protein CASSLAGLAYEQFF. Combining the CDR3 with reference TRBV7-9 and TRBJ2-1 gives the whole variable domain DTGVSQNPRHKITKRGQNVTFRCDPISEHNRLYWYRQTLGQGPEFLTYFQNEAQLEKSRLLSDRFSAERPKGSFSTLEIQRTEQGDSAMYLCASSLAGLAYEQFFGPGTRLTVL.

The V and J genes are TRBV5-6 and TRBJ2-7; TRBD1 aligns across 10 bases. The CDR3 has 13 amino acids. With V trimmed by 4 bases and J by 3 bases, 1 base remained unmatched. Germline loops: CDR1 SGHDT, CDR2 YYEEEE. The DNA for the CDR3 is TGTGCCAGCAGCCGGGACAGGGGCTACGAGCAGTACTTC. It translates to CASSRDRGYEQYF.

The rearrangement joins TRBV11-1 to TRBJ2-7; D uncertain. Germline CDR1 is SGHAT and CDR2 is FQDESV (reference sequence). V shed 2 bases and J shed 2 bases, with 10 bases lying between them. The CDR3 loop spans 14 amino acids. The CDR3 nucleotides read TGTGCCAGCAGCTTACTGCGCGATACCTACGAGCAGTACTTC. It is translated as CASSLLRDTYEQYF.

The genes are TRBV29-1 and TRBJ2-1; no firm D call. Germline CDR1 reads SQVTM; CDR2 reads ANQGSEA. There are 13 residues in the CDR3. V was shortened by 4 bases and J by 0 bases, with 7 bases between the two germline ends. CDR3 DNA sequence: TGCAGCGTTGTAAGGAGCTCCTACAATGAGCAGTTCTTC. It specifies CSVVRSSYNEQFF.